The rows below give T cell receptor beta chains drawn from one sample of a study of Ad26.COV2.S vaccination and SARS-CoV-2 variants. TCRdb keeps only in-frame clones here, not all; method: immunoSEQ multiplex PCR. The sample includes around 500,000 clones, approximately 90% of them seen just once. This sample comprised peripheral blood, obtained in a trial of Ad26.COV2.S vaccine versus placebo. The receptors were sampled from a person between 18 and 65 years old who received the Ad26.COV2.S COVID-19 vaccine or a placebo. Each CDR3 is given without its conserved first and last residue. The order of the fields is V gene, J gene, CDR3 protein.

>TRBV18|TRBJ2-5
ASSPAATGGGETQY
>TRBV29-1|TRBJ2-2
SVEHGINTGELF
>TRBV7-2|TRBJ2-2
ASSLASPNTGELF
>TRBV19|TRBJ2-7
ASRPSRDTRSYEQY
>TRBV18|TRBJ2-1
ASSPGGGSYNEQF
>TRBV4-1|TRBJ2-7
ASSPAGSYEQY
>TRBV6-6|TRBJ1-1
ASSPQGTEAF
>TRBV2|TRBJ2-5
ASSDISSGQETQY
>TRBV4-1|TRBJ2-1
ASSPMTANEQF
>TRBV27|TRBJ2-3
ASTKRMASGADTQY
>TRBV13|TRBJ1-6
ASSLEGMNNSPLH
>TRBV14|TRBJ2-7
ASSQRQGNSYEQY
>TRBV2|TRBJ2-7
ASSGDIVLRVDLAGNTYEQY
>TRBV28|TRBJ2-7
ATGQSYEQY
>TRBV30|TRBJ2-7
AWSRGGEQY
>TRBV18|TRBJ1-6
ASSPRTGDDSPLH
>TRBV10-1|TRBJ2-3
ASMAGPTDTQY
>TRBV11-2|TRBJ2-1
ASSLVRLDNEQF
>TRBV15|TRBJ1-6
ATSRENRVSYNSPLH